This T cell receptor (beta chain) stems from a study of blood T cell repertoires in COVID-19. V lost 3 bases, J lost 0 bases, and 8 bases stayed unmatched. Germline values: CDR1 SGHNT, CDR2 YYREEE (reference sequence). The CDR3 is made up of 17 amino acids. Authors' methods: Quantification of nucleated cells was approximated via reference gene primer amplification. Measured with immunoSEQ multiplex PCR; TCRdb has only the in-frame clones, and not every one. The V and J calls and clone size were taken over from that table, and D and trimming were inferred from the DNA. The sample holds 110,000 or so clones, about 76% seen once. The sample holds a few counts of this clone.

This clonotype was sampled from an elderly man with acute or convalescent COVID-19. The chain uses TRBV5-4 and TRBJ2-2, with 7 bases identical to TRBD1. The sequencing sample was made of peripheral blood. The CDR3 DNA reads as TGTGCCAGCAGCTGGAGACAGGGACCCGCGAACACCGGGGAGCTGTTTTTT. Its protein is CASSWRQGPANTGELFF.